Included here is one T cell receptor beta chain sequence, with context. No antigen is known for it. Assay used: immunoSEQ multiplex PCR; TCRdb lists only in-frame clones, some missing. Of tens of thousands of clones in the sample, 90% to 95% are singletons; the top ten hold around 19%. Baseline was the first blood sampling point, followed by cycle 4 day 1 and cycle 7 day 1. The data belong to a study of OX40 agonist ivuxolimab in advanced cancers. As for the study in general: Cancers in dose escalation were hepatocellular, melanoma, renal cell and head and neck. Averaging 60 years in age, with a range of roughly 23 to 80, the cohort was approximately 84% male. Findings and caveats of the study: Clonal expansion was seen in CD4+ and CD8+ blood T cells by week 6 at 0.1 to 3.0 mg/kg.

V dropped 2 bases and J dropped 2 bases, with 10 bases sitting between them. CDR1 and CDR2 from the germline V gene are SGHNT and YENEEA. The CDR3 is 15 amino acids. The sequencing used CD4+ or CD8+ T cells sorted from blood, collected in a trial of the OX40 agonist ivuxolimab. The chain recombines TRBV11-3 with TRBJ2-1, with D hard to call. The source is an adult with an advanced solid tumor such as melanoma, head and neck, liver or kidney cancer. Written as DNA, the CDR3 is TGTGCCAGCAGCTTATCTTGGAAGGCCTACAATGAGCAGTTCTTC. Translation gives CASSLSWKAYNEQFF. The full variable domain, its missing parts supplied by reference TRBV11-3 and TRBJ2-1, is EAGVVQSPRYKIIEKKQPVAFWCNPISGHNTLYWYLQNLGQGPELLIRYENEEAVDDSQLPKDRFSAERLKGVDSTLKIQPAELGDSAVYLCASSLSWKAYNEQFFGPGTRLTVL.